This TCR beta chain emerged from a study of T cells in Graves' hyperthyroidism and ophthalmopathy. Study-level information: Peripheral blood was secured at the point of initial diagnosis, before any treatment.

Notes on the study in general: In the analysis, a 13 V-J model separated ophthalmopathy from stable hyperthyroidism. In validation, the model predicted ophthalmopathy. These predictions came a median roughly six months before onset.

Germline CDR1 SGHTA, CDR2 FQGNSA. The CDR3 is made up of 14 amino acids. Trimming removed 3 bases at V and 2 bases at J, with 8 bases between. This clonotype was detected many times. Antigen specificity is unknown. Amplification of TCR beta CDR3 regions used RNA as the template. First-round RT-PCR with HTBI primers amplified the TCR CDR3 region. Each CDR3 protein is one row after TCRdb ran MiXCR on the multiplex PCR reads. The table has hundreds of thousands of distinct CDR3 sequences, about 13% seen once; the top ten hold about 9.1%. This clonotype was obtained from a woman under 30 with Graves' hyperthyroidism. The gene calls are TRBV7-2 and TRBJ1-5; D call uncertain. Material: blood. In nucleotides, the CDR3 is TGTGCCAGCAGCTTTTGGGCGCGCAATCAGCCCCAGCATTTT. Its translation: CASSFWARNQPQHF.